A single sample is the source of the 10 T cell receptor beta chains below, sequenced in a study of identical twins. TCRdb processed the 5' RACE reads anew with MiXCR; each CDR3 protein has one entry. The sample has nearly 900,000 distinct CDR3 sequences; roughly an eighth are singletons. The same data also contributed to another study, on yellow fever vaccine responses in identical twins.

The sample consisted of PBMCs. Source of these receptors: a woman aged 18-35 years in good health.

This clonotype has at least ten counts. The chain joins TRBV7-9 to TRBJ2-3; D gene ambiguous. Germline V CDR1 and CDR2: SEHNR, FQNEAQ (reference sequence). V was clipped by 6 bases and J by 5 bases, with 21 bases between them. This CDR3 has 16 residues. The CDR3 loop is CASRAPYEEEEDTQYF. CDR3 nucleotide sequence: TGTGCCAGCAGGGCCCCTTATGAGGAAGAGGAAGATACGCAGTATTTT.

This chain links TRBV11-2 with TRBJ2-5; D is ambiguous. V lost 5 bases, J lost 5 bases, and 15 bases lay in between. The CDR3 contains 14 residues. In germline, CDR1 is SGHAT, CDR2 FQNNGV. The CDR3 region is CASSPEQFWETQYF. CDR3 sequence (DNA): TGTGCCAGCAGCCCAGAACAGTTCTGGGAGACCCAGTACTTC. Variable domain in full (rest from reference TRBV11-2 and TRBJ2-5): EAGVAQSPRYKIIEKRQSVAFWCNPISGHATLYWYQQILGQGPKLLIQFQNNGVVDDSQLPKDRFSAERLKGVDSTLKIQPAKLEDSAVYLCASSPEQFWETQYFGPGTRLLVL.

The table lists this clonotype with a few counts. The rearrangement joins TRBV7-9 to TRBJ2-7; D might be TRBD1 (6 bases). The CDR3 extends over 14 amino acids. Germline CDR1 SEHNR, CDR2 FQNEAQ (reference sequence). Trimming removed 5 bases from V and 3 bases from J, with 14 bases in between. For the CDR3, the DNA is TGTGCCAGCAGCGGTTGGACAGTGAGCTACGAGCAGTACTTC. Its protein product is CASSGWTVSYEQYF.

This clonotype was recorded a few times. In DNA form, the CDR3 reads TGCGCCAGCGGTAGCGGGAGTCCTAGCACAGATACGCAGTATTTT. Protein: CASGSGSPSTDTQYF. V is TRBV5-1 and J is TRBJ2-3, with 9 bases fitting TRBD2. CDR1 is SGHRS and CDR2 is YFSETQ in the germline V gene. V dropped 7 bases and J dropped 0; count of bases not matched to a gene: 6. The CDR3 has 15 amino acids.

The CDR3 protein is CAIADYGYTF. The CDR3 DNA sequence: TGTGCCATCGCGGACTATGGCTACACCTTC. This rearrangement joins TRBV2 to TRBJ1-2; D is undetermined. CDR3 size: 10 residues. The V end lost 10 bases, the J end lost 3 bases, and 6 bases lay between the germline ends. CDR1 SNHLY and CDR2 FYNNEI come from the germline V gene.

The table lists this clonotype with a few counts. The genes are TRBV29-1 and TRBJ1-2; D perhaps matches TRBD1 (5 bases). V gave up 4 bases and J gave up 8 bases, with 11 bases separating them. Germline V gene lookup returns CDR1 SQVTM and CDR2 ANQGSEA. CDR3 length: 11 residues. The CDR3 DNA reads as TGCAGCGTTGTGGGGGTGGGAGGCTACACCTTC. It encodes CSVVGVGGYTF.

J is TRBJ2-3 and V is TRBV7-3; 7 bases agree with TRBD1. V lost 3 bases to trimming and J lost 0 bases; unmatched junction nucleotides: 3. CDR1 is SGHTA and CDR2 is FQGTGA in the germline V gene. CDR3 length: 15 amino acids. CDR3 in amino acids: CASSLDRSSTDTQYF. The CDR3, as DNA: TGTGCCAGCAGCTTGGACAGGTCTAGCACAGATACGCAGTATTTT.

The V call is TRBV7-2, the J call TRBJ2-5, with D maybe TRBD2 (6 bases). Trimming stripped 7 bases from V and 3 bases from J, with 18 bases between. Germline lookup yields CDR1 SGHTA and CDR2 FQGNSA. This CDR3 region has 15 residues. The chain's CDR3 is CASTPGPGEEETQYF. The CDR3 DNA is TGTGCCAGCACCCCCGGGCCGGGGGAAGAAGAGACCCAGTACTTC.

This chain joins TRBV3-1 and TRBJ2-3; 9 positions match TRBD2. This CDR3 has 17 residues. Germline assignment: CDR1 LGHDT and CDR2 YNNKEL (reference sequence). V lost 0 bases, J lost 4 bases, and 8 bases stayed unmatched. CDR3: CASSQDWKAGGSDTQYF. CDR3 coding DNA: TGTGCCAGCAGCCAAGATTGGAAAGCGGGGGGTTCAGATACGCAGTATTTT.

This clonotype was picked up a small number of times. The CDR3 spells CASSQDKVGSTDTQYF. The CDR3, as DNA: TGTGCCAGCAGCCAAGATAAAGTGGGAAGCACAGATACGCAGTATTTT. The chain carries TRBV4-2 and TRBJ2-3; D is unclear. This CDR3 has 16 residues. V was trimmed by 0 bases and J by 0 bases, leaving 10 bases between them. Germline lookup yields CDR1 LGHNA and CDR2 YNFKEQ.